These 7 T cell receptor beta chains came from one sample sequenced in a study of blood T cell repertoires in COVID-19. Using immunoSEQ multiplex PCR, the repertoire was profiled, and TCRdb retains in-frame clones only, with some absent. The table lists roughly 200,000 clones, less than 90% of them singletons, with about 4.7% in the top ten. The sequenced sample consisted of PBMCs or T cells enriched from blood (not recorded which). The receptors were sampled from a woman younger than 45 who had been exposed to COVID-19.

This clone was detected only once. The chain uses TRBV27 and TRBJ1-5, with 10 bases matching TRBD1. The CDR3 extends over 12 amino acids. Trimming took 8 bases from V and 5 from J; bases not matched to a gene: 0. CDR1 and CDR2 from the germline V gene are MNHEY and SMNVEV (reference sequence). CDR3 region: CASGTGDQPQHF. The CDR3 DNA follows: TGTGCCAGCGGGACAGGGGATCAGCCCCAGCATTTT.

This chain uses TRBV19 with TRBJ1-5, with TRBD1 as a possible D gene (6 bases). The CDR3 is 16 residues long. The V and J ends lost 5 bases and 8 bases respectively, with 22 bases between them. CDR1 is LNHDA, CDR2 SQIVND, per germline (reference sequence). DNA for the CDR3: TGTGCCAGTAGTTCAGCCCAGGGGAGTATCTGGGAGCCCCAGCATTTT. It encodes CASSSAQGSIWEPQHF. Supplemented by reference TRBV19 and TRBJ1-5, the full variable domain reads DGGITQSPKYLFRKEGQNVTLSCEQNLNHDAMYWYRQDPGQGLRLIYYSQIVNDFQKGDIAEGYSVSREKKESFPLTVTSAQKNPTAFYLCASSSAQGSIWEPQHFGDGTRLSIL.

This clone was seen once. V gene TRBV5-1 combines with J gene TRBJ2-1; 7 nucleotides agree with TRBD2. Trimming at V came to 1 base and at J to 0 bases, leaving 1 base not matched to a gene. In germline, CDR1 is SGHRS, CDR2 YFSETQ. The CDR3 is 15 amino acids. The chain's CDR3 is CASSLLADSYNEQFF. CDR3 DNA sequence: TGCGCCAGCAGCTTGCTAGCGGACTCCTACAATGAGCAGTTCTTC.

The rearrangement uses TRBV2 and TRBJ1-4, with D perhaps TRBD1 (5 bases). Per germline, CDR1 SNHLY and CDR2 FYNNEI. V lost 6 bases and J 8 bases, leaving 19 bases between the germline ends. The CDR3 loop spans 15 amino acids. In DNA form, the CDR3 reads TGTGCCAGCAGGCGTCCGGGAGGGGAAAAAGAAAAACTGTTTTTT. Amino acids: CASRRPGGEKEKLFF.

The chain combines TRBV5-1 with TRBJ2-7; possibly TRBD2 for D (6 bases). CDR3 size: 19 residues. Trimming left V 4 bases short and J 3 bases short, with 29 bases between. Germline CDR1 SGHRS, CDR2 YFSETQ. The CDR3 coding sequence is TGCGCCAGCAGCCCGAATCTCCTGACTAGAGGGGCATGGAGCTACGAGCAGTACTTC. It codes for CASSPNLLTRGAWSYEQYF. Filled out from reference TRBV5-1 and TRBJ2-7, the complete variable domain reads KAGVTQTPRYLIKTRGQQVTLSCSPISGHRSVSWYQQTPGQGLQFLFEYFSETQRNKGNFPGRFSGRQFSNSRSEMNVSTLELGDSALYLCASSPNLLTRGAWSYEQYFGPGTRLTVT.

V and J are TRBV6-5 and TRBJ1-2; D remains unclear. V was trimmed by 0 bases and J by 2 bases, leaving 7 bases between them. Germline V CDR1 and CDR2: MNHEY, SVGAGI. There are 14 residues in the CDR3. CDR3 sequence reads: CASSYSRRNYGYTF. The CDR3 DNA sequence: TGTGCCAGCAGTTACTCGAGGCGGAACTATGGCTACACCTTC.

In DNA form, the CDR3 reads TGTGCCAGCAGCCAAGAGGGGCGGGGGCGTGGGGCTGAAGCTTTCTTT. Translation gives CASSQEGRGRGAEAFF. The V gene is TRBV3-1 (or the pseudogene TRBV3-2), the J gene TRBJ1-1; D is perhaps TRBD1 (6 bases). Germline V lookup: CDR1 LGHDT, CDR2 YNNKEL (reference sequence). The CDR3 sequence is 16 residues long. The germline V and J ends were trimmed by 0 bases and 6 bases, with 17 bases remaining between them.